Each of the 5 T cell receptor beta chains below was sequenced from the same sample in a study of T cells expressing NK-cell markers. TCRdb re-called the 5' RACE reads; every CDR3 protein appears as one record, without DNA. This sample carries about 150,000 distinct CDR3 sequences, with 37% going to the ten biggest clones. The sequenced sample was blood T cells: a sorted CD56 or NKG2C T cell subset, CD4+ or CD8+ T cells, or bulk PBMC T cells (not recorded which). These receptors were taken from a woman aged 45-65 years in good health.

The chain has TRBV3-1 and TRBJ2-1. Germline CDR1 and CDR2: LGHDT and YNNKEL (reference sequence). There are 16 residues in the CDR3. This chain's CDR3 is CASSQVSRGPYNEQFF.

The chain is built from TRBV13 and TRBJ2-1; lacking DNA, the TRBD2 call made by TCRdb goes unchecked. Germline loops: CDR1 PRHDT, CDR2 FYEKMQ (reference sequence). The CDR3 extends over 16 amino acids. CDR3 residues: CASSPPGTSPYNEQFF.

The rearrangement joins TRBV11-2 to TRBJ2-3; lacking DNA, the TRBD1 call made by TCRdb goes unchecked. CDR3 size: 14 residues. CDR1 is SGHAT and CDR2 is FQNNGV in the germline V gene. This CDR3 reads CASSRSGDTDTQYF.

The chain is built from TRBV24-1 and TRBJ2-1; TCRdb selects TRBD1, and the lack of DNA leaves this call unchecked. The CDR3 is made up of 16 amino acids. CDR1 is KGHDR, CDR2 SFDVKD, per germline. CDR3 sequence reads: CATSEHPGQPYNEQFF.

This chain joins TRBV30 and TRBJ2-7; TCRdb indicates TRBD1, and absent DNA this call remains unverified. Per germline, CDR1 GTSNPN and CDR2 SVGIG (reference sequence). The CDR3 is made up of 13 amino acids. The CDR3 sequence is CAWNRGRSYEQYF. The full variable domain, its missing parts supplied by reference TRBV30 and TRBJ2-7, is SQTIHQWPATLVQPVGSPLSLECTVEGTSNPNLYWYRQAAGRGLQLLFYSVGIGQISSEVPQNLSASRPQDRQFILSSKKLLLSDSGFYLCAWNRGRSYEQYFGPGTRLTVT.